A single T cell receptor (beta chain) is shown here with its context. This clonotype was seen repeatedly, ten times or more. Its target antigen remains unknown. Base qualities are not provided; no much larger clone lies one nucleotide away. The junction shows trimming of 10 bases on V and 9 bases on J, and the gene matches do not reach 13 bases of it. CDR3 length: 14 amino acids, cysteine to phenylalanine. Of the read, only the CDR3 DNA is kept; its 42 bases are in frame from base 1. Via the germline V gene, CDR1 is MNHNS and CDR2 SASEGT. TCR cDNA was made using 5'RACE template switching, a step that added a universal primer site and unique molecular identifiers. Priming of cDNA synthesis was performed from both the TCR alpha and TCR beta constant segments. Library amplification involved two PCR steps, and the second step added sample barcodes and sequencing adapters. Sequencing of the libraries was done on either Illumina HiSeq 2500 (2x100 bp) or NovaSeq (2x150 bp). As for the authors' bioinformatics: MIGEC was used to demultiplex reads and collapse the reads into UMI consensus sequences, and MiXCR was used for V(D)J alignment. Clonotypes responding to the vaccine were identified with edgeR on replicate PBMC samples, with the criteria of FDR below 0.01 and a log2 fold change above 5 up to day 15. Each bulk clonotype was labeled CD4 or CD8 based on which sequenced repertoire, CD4 or CD8, contained the clonotype at higher abundance. TCRdb reran the public reads through fastp at Q25 and MiXCR, keeping productive beta chains. Entries that share a CDR3 protein sequence are merged under the most common genes and DNA. TCRdb, not the original authors, processed these V and J calls. The sample table holds 110,000 or so distinct CDR3 sequences, of which roughly 7.2% were seen once. The ten largest clones take up approximately 2.7% of the sample.

These data originate in a study of T cells after yellow fever vaccination (dated by TCRdb to about 2019). Notes on the research overall: Libraries from fractions with low cell numbers were prepared with the SMART-Seq v4 Ultra Low Input RNA kit. Bulk TCR alpha and beta repertoires were sequenced longitudinally to track T-cell clones before and after primary and booster YFV17D yellow fever vaccination. Two healthy male donors made up the cohort, one aged 18 to 29 years and the other aged 30 to 40 years. Bulk PBMC replicates and cell subsets were isolated from blood drawn at multiple timepoints before and after both primary and secondary immunization. Broad study findings and their caveats: Because abundant contaminating clonotypes from the bulk population could be contained in FACS-sorted repertoires, computational filtering was required. A small fraction of clonotypes appeared in both the CD4 and CD8 compartments, likely as a result of convergent recombination. Because the study included only two donors, the extent to which the findings can be generalized is limited. Compared with the primary T-cell response, the secondary T-cell response was faster but weaker, reaching its peak on day 5 rather than on day 15. Most clones expanded after primary vaccination (almost 98% of CD4 and approximately 90% of CD8) were re-detected after the booster, suggesting that broad memory maintenance occurred.

The intended sense of this specimen's treatment or condition label: live attenuated yellow fever vaccine strain. A standard Ficoll-Paque protocol was used to isolate PBMCs from peripheral blood. Dynabeads CD4 and CD8 positive selection kits were used to isolate CD4 and CD8 T-cell fractions. TriZol was used to extract RNA from bulk PBMCs, CD4 and CD8 fractions, and dextramer-positive and dextramer-negative fractions. The sequence was obtained from a man aged 18-30 years who received the YFV17D yellow fever vaccine. The material was CD4+ T cells sorted from PBMCs, obtained more than 35 days after the first yellow fever vaccination. The chain links TRBV6-1 with TRBJ2-1; the central 9 bases match TRBD1. The bases are TGTGCCACCCAAAGACGGACAGGGGTGGGTGAGCAGTTCTTC. The translation is CATQRRTGVGEQFF.